The 31 T cell receptor beta chains below all came from one sample that was sequenced in a study of cytomegalovirus exposure and HLA in healthy donors. The method was immunoSEQ multiplex PCR; TCRdb's version includes in-frame clones alone and lacks a portion of them. The table shows 150,000 or so clones, with approximately 88% occurring only once. Material for sequencing was PBMCs. The receptors were sampled from a young man in good health and CMV-seropositive.

DNA of the CDR3: TGTGCCAGCAGCCTCCGGGCTAGCGGGACCTGGGGTGAGCAGTTCTTC. This gives the protein CASSLRASGTWGEQFF. The V and J genes are TRBV7-3 and TRBJ2-1; 9 bases align to TRBD2. Looked up from germline, CDR1 is SGHTA and CDR2 is FQGTGA. CDR3 length: 16 residues. V was clipped by 5 bases and J by 9 bases; unmatched bases: 14.

The CDR3 loop reads CAWTKLTYPGELFF. CDR3 DNA: TGTGCCTGGACTAAACTGACTTACCCGGGGGAGCTGTTTTTT. The genes are TRBV30 and TRBJ2-2; the D is unclear. Trimming took 4 bases from V and 8 from J, leaving 17 bases between them. Germline V gene sequence: CDR1 GTSNPN, CDR2 SVGIG (reference sequence). The CDR3 runs to 14 residues. Full variable domain (missing parts from reference TRBV30 and TRBJ2-2): SQTIHQWPATLVQPVGSPLSLECTVEGTSNPNLYWYRQAAGRGLQLLFYSVGIGQISSEVPQNLSASRPQDRQFILSSKKLLLSDSGFYLCAWTKLTYPGELFFGEGSRLTVL.

CDR3 amino acids: CATSRPPTGLVETQYF. DNA of the CDR3: TGTGCCACCAGCAGACCGCCGACAGGGTTAGTTGAGACCCAGTACTTC. The chain employs TRBV15 and TRBJ2-5; TRBD1 matches 7 bases. Trimming at V came to 2 bases and at J to 5 bases, leaving 11 bases not matched to a gene. CDR3 length: 16 amino acids. Per the germline V gene, CDR1 is LNHNV and CDR2 is YYDKDF (reference sequence). The full variable domain, in which reference TRBV15 and TRBJ2-5 provide the parts outside the CDR3, is DAMVIQNPRYQVTQFGKPVTLSCSQTLNHNVMYWYQQKSSQAPKLLFHYYDKDFNNEADTPDNFQSRRPNTSFCFLDIRSPGLGDTAMYLCATSRPPTGLVETQYFGPGTRLLVL.

The chain employs TRBV7-3 and TRBJ2-5; TRBD2 might be the D (5 bases). The CDR3 has 15 amino acids. Germline assignment: CDR1 SGHTA and CDR2 FQGTGA. With 2 bases removed from V and 2 bases from J, the gap between germline ends came to 12 bases. The DNA for the CDR3 is TGTGCCAGCAGCTTAGGGCTAGCTACGCAAGAGACCCAGTACTTC. Its protein is CASSLGLATQETQYF.

This clone turned up a few times. V gene TRBV10-1 combines with J gene TRBJ2-1, with unresolved D. This CDR3 has 14 amino acids. The V gene lost 2 bases and the J gene lost 9 bases, with 14 bases spanning the gap. CDR1 and CDR2 (germline): WNHNN, SYGVQD (reference sequence). Here the CDR3 reads CASSEGVPWVEQFF. The CDR3 DNA sequence: TGCGCCAGCAGTGAGGGAGTCCCCTGGGTTGAGCAGTTCTTC.

The table lists this clone with a count of one. The rearrangement uses TRBV25-1 and TRBJ1-2; 9 nucleotides agree with TRBD1. The CDR3 sequence is 16 residues long. Germline loops: CDR1 MGHDK, CDR2 SYGVNS. Trimming removed 3 bases from V and 1 base from J; junction bases left unmatched: 6. This chain's CDR3 is CASSDVGQGLNYGYTF. CDR3 coding DNA: TGTGCCAGCAGTGATGTAGGACAGGGGCTTAACTATGGCTACACCTTC.

V usage is TRBV28 and J usage is TRBJ2-3; 8 nucleotides line up with TRBD1. The CDR3 is 16 residues long. J gave up 3 bases and V 5 bases, and 10 bases lay outside the gene matches. Germline V gene lookup returns CDR1 MDHEN and CDR2 SYDVKM. The CDR3 sequence: CASSPRDRPPTDTQYF. CDR3 DNA sequence: TGTGCCAGCAGTCCTAGGGACAGGCCCCCGACAGATACGCAGTATTTT.

About this clone itself: The identical CDR3 is also encoded by other nucleotide sequences in the sample. V is TRBV5-6 and J is TRBJ1-2, with D possibly TRBD1 on 5 matching bases. The V end lost 1 base, the J end lost 4 bases, and 5 bases lay between the germline ends. Germline CDR1 and CDR2: SGHDT and YYEEEE. This CDR3 spans 12 amino acids. The CDR3 sequence is CASSLTGYGYTF. CDR3 coding DNA: TGTGCCAGCAGCTTGACAGGCTATGGCTACACCTTC.

The chain links TRBV27 to TRBJ2-1, with 15 bases that match TRBD2. V lost 2 bases and J lost 5; bases outside the gene matches: 10. The germline V gene encodes CDR1 MNHEY and CDR2 SMNVEV (reference sequence). This CDR3 contains 19 residues. The CDR3, as DNA: TGTGCCAGCAGTTTAGGAGGGACTAGCGGGAGGATGGGTCACAATGAGCAGTTCTTC. It encodes CASSLGGTSGRMGHNEQFF.

In nucleotides, the CDR3 is TGCGCCAGCAGCTTGGCCGAGGACAGCGGCCACGAGCAGTACTTC. Its translation is CASSLAEDSGHEQYF. J is TRBJ2-7 and V is TRBV5-1; D may be TRBD1 (6 bases). CDR3 length: 15 residues. Germline CDR1 and CDR2: SGHRS and YFSETQ. Trimming took 0 bases from V and 5 from J, leaving 15 bases between them.

In regard to this clone: The junction departs from germline at one end; a sequencing error may be responsible. The V and J genes are TRBV5-1 and TRBJ1-2, with 12 bases matching TRBD1. Germline loops: CDR1 SGHRS, CDR2 YFSETQ. This CDR3 region has 18 residues. The CDR3 bases are TGCGCCAGCAGCTTGGAGGGACAGGGGGCAAGGCGGGACTATGGCAACACCTTC. Its translation is CASSLEGQGARRDYGNTF.

CDR3 sequence: CASSPPGNEQFF. In DNA, the CDR3 is TGTGCCAGCAGCCCCCCGGGCAATGAGCAGTTCTTC. The chain couples TRBV6-5 to TRBJ2-1; no definite D call. Trimming shortened V by 6 bases and J by 6 bases, and 9 bases separated the two germline ends. CDR1 and CDR2 (germline): MNHEY, SVGAGI. The CDR3 totals 12 residues.

This clone has a single count. The J gene is TRBJ1-4, the V gene TRBV6-5; D remains ambiguous. Germline V gene lookup returns CDR1 MNHEY and CDR2 SVGAGI. V was trimmed by 0 bases and J by 6 bases, leaving 14 bases between them. CDR3 size: 16 residues. The CDR3 DNA reads as TGTGCCAGCAGTTACTCTGGAGGGAATATGCATGAAAAACTGTTTTTT. Translating it yields CASSYSGGNMHEKLFF.

The rearrangement links TRBV5-6 to TRBJ1-1; a weak D match, TRBD1 (5 bases). Trimming shortened V by 2 bases and J by 11 bases, and 16 bases separated the two germline ends. CDR3 size: 13 residues. Per germline, CDR1 SGHDT and CDR2 YYEEEE. CDR3 nucleotides: TGTGCCAGCAGCTTACGGCCTGACAGACGCGCTTTCTTT. As protein: CASSLRPDRRAFF. Combining the CDR3 with reference TRBV5-6 and TRBJ1-1 gives the whole variable domain DAGVTQSPTHLIKTRGQQVTLRCSPKSGHDTVSWYQQALGQGPQFIFQYYEEEERQRGNFPDRFSGHQFPNYSSELNVNALLLGDSALYLCASSLRPDRRAFFGQGTRLTVV.

The chain links TRBV11-3 to TRBJ2-6, with D possibly TRBD2 on 5 matching bases. Germline V lookup: CDR1 SGHNT, CDR2 YENEEA. V lost 5 bases, J lost 0 bases, and 8 bases lay in between. This CDR3 is built from 15 residues. CDR3 sequence (DNA): TGTGCCAGCAGCCCCCGGGGCTCTGGGGCCAACGTCCTGACTTTC. Its translation is CASSPRGSGANVLTF.

This chain connects TRBV25-1 to TRBJ2-7, with D unresolved. V lost 5 bases, J lost 4 bases, and 21 bases lay in between. The germline V gene encodes CDR1 MGHDK and CDR2 SYGVNS. The CDR3 runs to 16 residues. The CDR3 reads CASSPDRRSSDYEQYF. The CDR3 bases are TGTGCCAGCAGTCCTGACCGTCGTTCGAGCGATTACGAGCAGTACTTC.

This clone was counted a few times. This chain connects TRBV7-9 to TRBJ1-2, with 7 bases lining up with TRBD1. The CDR3 spans 12 residues. CDR1 is SEHNR and CDR2 is FQNEAQ in the germline V gene (reference sequence). Unmatched junction bases numbered 5, after V lost 4 bases and J lost 9 bases. The CDR3 nucleotides read TGTGCCAGCAGCTCCGAACAGGGGAGCTACACCTTC. Amino acids: CASSSEQGSYTF.

The V gene is TRBV5-5, the J gene TRBJ2-3; TRBD2 matches at 9 bases. The CDR3 sequence is 15 residues long. The germline V gene encodes CDR1 SGHKS and CDR2 YYEKEE (reference sequence). V lost 3 bases to trimming and J lost 4 bases; unmatched junction nucleotides: 6. The CDR3 coding sequence is TGTGCCAGCAGCTCAAGGGGACTAGCAGCAGATACGCAGTATTTT. It yields the protein CASSSRGLAADTQYF.

The chain recombines TRBV6-6 with TRBJ1-4, with a tentative D call TRBD1 (5 bases). Germline V gives CDR1 MNHNY, CDR2 SVGAGI (reference sequence). V was shortened by 8 bases and J by 4 bases, with 14 bases between the two germline ends. The CDR3 extends over 14 amino acids. CDR3 sequence (DNA): TGTGCCAGCCATGAACAGGCCGATAATGAAAAACTGTTTTTT. Protein sequence: CASHEQADNEKLFF.

V usage is TRBV6-1 and J usage is TRBJ2-7, with D tentatively TRBD1 (6 bases). The CDR3 consists of 16 residues. With 4 bases removed from V and 0 bases from J, the gap between germline ends came to 16 bases. Looked up from germline, CDR1 is MNHNS and CDR2 is SASEGT. This chain's CDR3 is CASSAYPDSSSYEQYF. The CDR3 DNA reads as TGTGCCAGCAGTGCCTACCCGGACAGTAGCTCCTACGAGCAGTACTTC.

The V gene is TRBV6-6, the J gene TRBJ1-5; maybe TRBD1 (6 bases). V lost 6 bases, J lost 1 base, and 10 bases lay in between. This CDR3 has 14 amino acids. The germline gives CDR1 MNHNY, CDR2 SVGAGI (reference sequence). The CDR3 bases are TGTGCCAGCAGAGGGGGGGCGAGCAATCAGCCCCAGCATTTT. It specifies CASRGGASNQPQHF.

The chain employs TRBV19 and TRBJ2-1, with 8 bases aligning to TRBD1. The CDR3 contains 15 residues. The germline gives CDR1 LNHDA, CDR2 SQIVND (reference sequence). The ends lost 6 bases at V and 6 bases at J; junction bases unmatched: 10. CDR3 residues: CASRARAGGRNEQFF. The CDR3 DNA follows: TGTGCCAGTAGGGCCCGGGCAGGGGGCCGCAATGAGCAGTTCTTC.

V gene TRBV6-4 combines with J gene TRBJ2-7, with D perhaps matching TRBD2 (6 bases). CDR1 and CDR2 from the germline V gene are MRHNA and SNTAGT. The CDR3 runs 13 residues. V was clipped by 4 bases and J by 6 bases, with 13 bases between them. The CDR3 DNA sequence: TGTGCCAGCAGTGCGGGAGAGCGAGGCGAGCAGTACTTC. This translates into CASSAGERGEQYF.

This rearrangement joins TRBV11-2 to TRBJ1-2; D perhaps matches TRBD1 (5 bases). Germline assignment: CDR1 SGHAT and CDR2 FQNNGV. V lost 3 bases, J lost 0 bases, and 8 bases lay in between. CDR3 length: 14 residues. CDR3 amino acids: CASSLGQANYGYTF. The CDR3 DNA reads as TGTGCCAGCAGCTTGGGGCAGGCTAACTATGGCTACACCTTC.

The chain uses TRBV2 and TRBJ2-1; D is possibly TRBD1 (7 bases). V shed 6 bases and J shed 9 bases, with 18 bases lying between them. The CDR3 runs to 14 residues. Germline CDR1 and CDR2: SNHLY and FYNNEI. The CDR3 DNA reads as TGTGCCAGCAGCGGGGGCAGGGGGGCAGGTGAGCAGTTCTTC. It encodes CASSGGRGAGEQFF.

The rearrangement joins TRBV28 to TRBJ1-2, with a weak D call TRBD1 (5 bases). The CDR3 contains 14 residues. Germline CDR1 reads MDHEN; CDR2 reads SYDVKM. Trimming cost V 6 bases and J 4 bases, with 15 bases left between them. The CDR3 nucleotides read TGTGCCAGCAGCCCAATGGGTACAGGCTATGGCTACACCTTC. Translated: CASSPMGTGYGYTF.

The chain combines TRBV5-1 with TRBJ2-7, with 10 bases lining up with TRBD1. CDR1 and CDR2 from the germline V gene are SGHRS and YFSETQ. The junction had 3 bases not matched to a gene; V was cut back by 0 bases and J by 6 bases. This CDR3 spans 14 amino acids. In DNA, the CDR3 is TGCGCCAGCAGCTTGGCGGACAGGGGGAGCGAGCAGTACTTC. Amino acids: CASSLADRGSEQYF. Full variable domain (rest looked up from reference TRBV5-1 and TRBJ2-7): KAGVTQTPRYLIKTRGQQVTLSCSPISGHRSVSWYQQTPGQGLQFLFEYFSETQRNKGNFPGRFSGRQFSNSRSEMNVSTLELGDSALYLCASSLADRGSEQYFGPGTRLTVT.

CDR3 bases: TGTGCCAGCAGCTCAGGACTAGCGGGGGGGCTGAGCTCCTACGAGCAGTACTTC. Amino acid sequence: CASSSGLAGGLSSYEQYF. This sequence joins TRBV7-2 and TRBJ2-7; TRBD2 matches at 15 bases. This CDR3 has 18 residues. Germline-derived CDR1 and CDR2 are SGHTA and FQGNSA. V was clipped by 4 bases and J by 0 bases; unmatched bases: 7.

This chain links TRBV2 with TRBJ1-1, with TRBD1 identical over 9 bases. The germline V gene encodes CDR1 SNHLY and CDR2 FYNNEI. Trimming took 5 bases from V and 9 from J; bases not matched to a gene: 4. This CDR3 is built from 12 residues. The CDR3 protein is CASSRTGEKAFF. For the CDR3, the DNA is TGTGCCAGCAGTAGGACAGGGGAGAAAGCTTTCTTT.

The rearrangement links TRBV30 to TRBJ1-4, with D unclear. Trimming shortened V by 7 bases and J by 8 bases, and 14 bases separated the two germline ends. CDR3 size: 12 residues. Germline loops: CDR1 GTSNPN, CDR2 SVGIG (reference sequence). For the CDR3, the DNA is TGTGCCTTGGGAAAGGGAGGCGAAAAACTGTTTTTT. Translation: CALGKGGEKLFF.

Only one count was recorded for this clone. The V call is TRBV28, the J call TRBJ1-5; 9 bases match TRBD1. Germline values: CDR1 MDHEN, CDR2 SYDVKM. With 4 bases clipped from V and 7 bases from J, the junction kept 5 bases outside the gene matches. The CDR3 has 14 amino acids. This chain's CDR3 is CASSSRDREQPQHF. CDR3 in DNA: TGTGCCAGCAGTTCCCGGGACAGGGAACAGCCCCAGCATTTT.